A selection of T cell receptor beta chains follows, all from one sample in a study of post-analysis software for immune sequencing data. Via MiXCR, TCRdb re-called the PCR reads, giving one row per CDR3 protein. The sample records 600,000 to 750,000 distinct CDR3 sequences, roughly three fifths being singletons. The sample comprised blood. These receptors were taken from a girl aged 2 to 10 with multiple sclerosis. CDR3s leave out the opening cysteine and the closing phenylalanine or tryptophan. D genes are given only for firm matches.

D | V | length | CDR3
NA | TRBV7-2 | 12 | ASSLARGDYGYT
NA | TRBV6-2/TRBV6-3 | 10 | ASSYERSPLH
NA | TRBV7-8 | 12 | ASSLDSQTYEQY
TRBD1 | TRBV7-2 | 13 | ASSSGQGIYNEQF
NA | TRBV6-2/TRBV6-3 | 12 | ASGRSSGANVLT
TRBD1 | TRBV5-1 | 12 | ASGIAGTGGEQY
TRBD2 | TRBV4-1 | 17 | ASSQVPLAGVIWANEQF
NA | TRBV29-1 | 10 | SVELAQETQY
TRBD1 | TRBV18 | 14 | ASSRFPGQGTYEQY
NA | TRBV5-1 | 13 | ASSLDTPNTGELF
TRBD1 | TRBV28 | 14 | ASSFGQGVSQETQY
TRBD1 | TRBV6-2/TRBV6-3 | 16 | ASSRARADRRMNTEAF
NA | TRBV7-9 | 12 | ASSPWDTNYEQY
NA | TRBV6-5 | 11 | ASSYSGGREQF
TRBD2 | TRBV10-3 | 14 | AVSESLAGSYNEQF
TRBD1 | TRBV28 | 15 | ASSSRQGSNPNYGYT
NA | TRBV20-1 | 13 | SARATSESTDTQY
TRBD1 | TRBV2 | 14 | ASSMGPGTGGFGYT
NA | TRBV6-6 | 10 | ASSRQDNEQF
TRBD2 | TRBV27 | 17 | ASSLFSPGTRSYTGELF
TRBD1 | TRBV7-3 | 12 | ASSLPTGNHEQY
TRBD2 | TRBV11-1 | 14 | ASSLAGGAGRYIQY
NA | TRBV29-1 | 13 | SVRAGRSPGETQY
TRBD2 | TRBV6-5 | 14 | ASSISGGSSYNEQF
TRBD1 | TRBV28 | 14 | ASSLIGGAGGYGYT
NA | TRBV11-2 | 13 | ASSPLETGTDTQY
NA | TRBV29-1 | 15 | SVEGGRGSDSYNEQF
NA | TRBV12-3/TRBV12-4 | 6 | ASSPQF
NA | TRBV10-3 | 13 | AISESQVPDYEQY
TRBD2 | TRBV6-2/TRBV6-3 | 14 | ASSYRAGAIYNEQF
NA | TRBV10-3 | 12 | AITTRGDTYEQY
TRBD1 | TRBV2 | 15 | ASSEVLGRTGGDEQY
TRBD2 | TRBV7-8 | 16 | ASSPMGGVAGVGNEQF
NA | TRBV20-1 | 12 | SARVPRAEETQY
NA | TRBV7-2 | 14 | ASSLALVGLNNEQF
TRBD2 | TRBV6-2/TRBV6-3 | 11 | ASNHLAGTEQF
TRBD1 | TRBV7-9 | 14 | ASSFPGQDIQETQY
NA | TRBV10-3 | 18 | AISESGRGPTMSSSSGQF
NA | TRBV27 | 14 | ASSLVGGEVADTQY
TRBD1 | TRBV19 | 11 | ASSMDRSYEQY
NA | TRBV29-1 | 10 | SVFVNLGTQY
TRBD1 | TRBV2 | 11 | ASRTGSDNEQF
TRBD1 | TRBV7-9 | 13 | ASSYRDRGIHEQY